This T cell receptor (beta chain) was identified in a study of control samples from healthy donors and cancer patients (dated by TCRdb to about 2020). Comment on this clone: The clone's antigen remains unknown. No qualities accompany the bases; no much larger clone lies one base away.

The library was built by means of the immunoSEQ multiplex PCR assay. TCRdb provides this immuneACCESS table in a form limited to in-frame rearrangements. Some clones are lacking; in checked studies, under half of them reflect an unresolved V gene, and why the rest are absent is not known. This sample comprises some 45,000 clones, around 78% of them detected only once. Together, the top ten hold roughly 44% of the sample. The CDR3 covers 15 residues, taking in both the cysteine and the phenylalanine. CDR3 DNA is the only sequence kept; it has 45 bases, read in frame from the first base. Via the germline V gene, CDR1 is MDHEN and CDR2 SYDVKM. Trimming removed 5 bases from V and 3 bases from J, leaving 15 bases between the germline ends.

The chain uses TRBV28 and TRBJ2-3; a confident D gene designation cannot be given. The TCR was taken from a man between 60 and 70 years old in good health. What was sequenced was blood. CDR3 loop: CASSPPQSRTDTQYF. At the DNA level, the sequence is TGTGCCAGCAGTCCCCCCCAGTCGAGAACAGATACGCAGTATTTT. The entire variable domain, with the stretches around the CDR3 drawn from the reference TRBV28 and TRBJ2-3 proteins, is DVKVTQSSRYLVKRTGEKVFLECVQDMDHENMFWYRQDPGLGLRLIYFSYDVKMKEKGDIPEGYSVSREKKERFSLILESASTNQTSMYLCASSPPQSRTDTQYFGPGTRLTVL.